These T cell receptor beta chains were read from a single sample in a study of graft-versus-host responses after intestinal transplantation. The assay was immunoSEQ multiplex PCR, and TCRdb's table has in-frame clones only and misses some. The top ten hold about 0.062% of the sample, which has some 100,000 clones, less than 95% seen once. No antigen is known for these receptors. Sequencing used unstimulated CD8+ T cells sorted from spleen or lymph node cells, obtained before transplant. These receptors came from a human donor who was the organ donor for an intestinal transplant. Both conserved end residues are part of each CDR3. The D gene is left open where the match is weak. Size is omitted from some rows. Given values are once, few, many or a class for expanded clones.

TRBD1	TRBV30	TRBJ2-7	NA	TGTGCCGCCCTGGTTGGGACAGGGAGGGAGCAGTACTTC	CAALVGTGREQYF
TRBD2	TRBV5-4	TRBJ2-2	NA	TGTGCCAGCAACATAAAGCGGGAGACCACCACCGGGGAGCTGTTTTTT	CASNIKRETTTGELFF
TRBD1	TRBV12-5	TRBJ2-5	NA	TGTGCTAGTGGCGGGGACAGAGGGCAGATCCTGGAGACCCAGTACTTC	CASGGDRGQILETQYF
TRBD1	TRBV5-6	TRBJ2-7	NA	TGTGCCAGCAGCTTAGGACAGGGATCCTACGAGCAGTACTTC	CASSLGQGSYEQYF
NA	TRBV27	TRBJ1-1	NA	TGTGCCAGCGCTGGGGCATGGGGGAACACTGAAGCTTTCTTT	CASAGAWGNTEAFF
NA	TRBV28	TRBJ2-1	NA	TGTGCCAGCAGTTCATCCCCAGTCAATGAGCAGTTCTTC	CASSSSPVNEQFF
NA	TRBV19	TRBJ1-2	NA	TGTGCCAGTTGGGACTCCGGCTACACCTTC	CASWDSGYTF
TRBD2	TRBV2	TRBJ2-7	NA	TGTGCCAGCATGCTAGCGGATGCCTACGAGCAGTACTTC	CASMLADAYEQYF
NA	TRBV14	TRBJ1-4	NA	TGTGCCAGCAGCCAAGATCCTCCAGGACAGACGAATGAAAAACTGTTTTTT	CASSQDPPGQTNEKLFF
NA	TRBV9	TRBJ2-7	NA	TGTGCCAGCAGCGCCCAGGGGACCGAGCAGTACTTC	CASSAQGTEQYF
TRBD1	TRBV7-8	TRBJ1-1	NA	TGTGCCAGCAGCCTAGGACAGGGGTTGAACACTGAAGCTTTCTTT	CASSLGQGLNTEAFF
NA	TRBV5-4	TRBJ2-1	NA	TGTGCCAGCAGCTTTCTCAGCGCAGAGCAGTTCTTC	CASSFLSAEQFF
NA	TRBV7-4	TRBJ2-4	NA	TGTGCCAGCAGCTTAGTCGTCAGGGTGAGTTTAGATCAGGCCAAAAACATTCAGTACTTC	CASSLVVRVSLDQAKNIQYF
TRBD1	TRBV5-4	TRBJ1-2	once	TGTGCCAGCAGCTTGGTGGGGGACAGGGTTACTGGCTACACCTTC	CASSLVGDRVTGYTF
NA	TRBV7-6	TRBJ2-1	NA	TGTGCCAGCAGCTTAATATCCGGTAGCTCCTACAATGAGCAGTTCTTC	CASSLISGSSYNEQFF
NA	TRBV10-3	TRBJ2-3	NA	TGTGCCATCAGTGACGATACTAGCACAGATACGCAGTATTTT	CAISDDTSTDTQYF
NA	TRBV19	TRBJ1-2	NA	TGTGCCACCCATCCAGGGAAGAACTATGGCTACACCTTC	CATHPGKNYGYTF
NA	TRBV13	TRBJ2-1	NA	TGTGCCAGCAGCTTGTCATACAATGAGCAGTTCTTC	CASSLSYNEQFF
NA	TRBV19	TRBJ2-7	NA	TGTGCCAGTAGTTGGGGGGAAGAGCAGTACTTC	CASSWGEEQYF
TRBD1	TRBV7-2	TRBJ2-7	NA	TGTGCCAGCAGATCAAACAGGGGTGGCGAGCAGTACTTC	CASRSNRGGEQYF
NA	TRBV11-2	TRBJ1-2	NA	TGTGCCAGCAGCCCCGATGGGCCTCGCCGGTGCCTCTATTGCTATGGCTACACCTTC	CASSPDGPRRCLYCYGYTF
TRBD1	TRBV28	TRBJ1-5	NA	TGTGCCAGCAGCTACAGGGGGAGTGGGCAGCCCCAGCATTTT	CASSYRGSGQPQHF
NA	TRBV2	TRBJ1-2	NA	TGTGCCAGCAGTGATACAGCTAACTATGGCTACACCTTC	CASSDTANYGYTF
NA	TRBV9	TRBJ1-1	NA	TGTGCCAGCTCGACAATGAACACTGAAGCTTTCTTT	CASSTMNTEAFF
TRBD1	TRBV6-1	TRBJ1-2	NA	TGTGCCAGCAGTGAATGGGTTACAGGGGGTCGCGATGGCTACACCTTC	CASSEWVTGGRDGYTF
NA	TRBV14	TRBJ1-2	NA	TGTGCCAGCAGCCCGACGGGACTGACACCCTATGGCTACACCTTC	CASSPTGLTPYGYTF
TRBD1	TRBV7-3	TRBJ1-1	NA	TGTGCCAGCAGCCCCGCCGGACAGGGAAACACTGAAGCTTTCTTT	CASSPAGQGNTEAFF
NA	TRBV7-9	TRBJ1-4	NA	TGTGCCAGCAGCCAAACTAGGACAGCAAATGAAAAACTGTTTTTT	CASSQTRTANEKLFF
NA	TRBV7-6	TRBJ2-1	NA	TGTGCCAGCAGCCCCGCGGGGATACGCAATGAGCAGTTCTTC	CASSPAGIRNEQFF
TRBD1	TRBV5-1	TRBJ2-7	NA	TGCGCCAGCAGCTTGGCCGGGACAGGGGCCTACGAGCAGTACTTC	CASSLAGTGAYEQYF
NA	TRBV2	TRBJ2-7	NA	TGTGCCAGCAGTGCACCGGGACAACTCCCATACGAGCAGTACTTC	CASSAPGQLPYEQYF
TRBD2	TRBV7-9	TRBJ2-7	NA	TGTGCCAGCAGCTGGGGACTAGCGGGATACTACGAGCAGTACTTC	CASSWGLAGYYEQYF
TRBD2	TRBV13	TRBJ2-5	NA	TGTGCCAGCAGCTTAGCGGGAGGGCCGGAGACCCAGTACTTC	CASSLAGGPETQYF
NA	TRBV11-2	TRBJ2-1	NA	TGTGCCAGCAGCTTATTTTCCCCGGGCTCCTACAATGAGCAGTTCTTC	CASSLFSPGSYNEQFF
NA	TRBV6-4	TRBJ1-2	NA	TGTGCCAGCAGTGACTATCCGGAGGCTTTGTATGGCTACACCTTC	CASSDYPEALYGYTF
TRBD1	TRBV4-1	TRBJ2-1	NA	TGCGCCAGCAGCCCACAACAGGGGGCTCTTAATCATGAGCAGTTCTTC	CASSPQQGALNHEQFF
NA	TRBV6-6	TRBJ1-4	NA	TGTGCCAGCAGTTACCCCAGGGGTCGGACTAATGAAAAACTGTTTTTT	CASSYPRGRTNEKLFF
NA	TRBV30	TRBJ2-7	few	TGTGCCTGGAGTGTCGGGCAGGGTGGCTACGAGCAGTACTTC	CAWSVGQGGYEQYF
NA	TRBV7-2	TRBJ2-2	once	TGTGCCAGCAGCCGAGGGGGACGGGCGAACACCGGGGAGCTGTTTTTT	CASSRGGRANTGELFF
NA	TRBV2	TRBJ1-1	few	TGTGCCAGAGGACAGAGCATCACTGAAGCTTTCTTT	CARGQSITEAFF
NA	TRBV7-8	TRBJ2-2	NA	TGTGCCAGCAGCTTAAGAACTAGGAACACCGGGGAGCTGTTTTTT	CASSLRTRNTGELFF
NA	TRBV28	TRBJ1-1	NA	TGTGCCAGCAGTTTTAGTCGAAACACTGAAGCTTTCTTT	CASSFSRNTEAFF